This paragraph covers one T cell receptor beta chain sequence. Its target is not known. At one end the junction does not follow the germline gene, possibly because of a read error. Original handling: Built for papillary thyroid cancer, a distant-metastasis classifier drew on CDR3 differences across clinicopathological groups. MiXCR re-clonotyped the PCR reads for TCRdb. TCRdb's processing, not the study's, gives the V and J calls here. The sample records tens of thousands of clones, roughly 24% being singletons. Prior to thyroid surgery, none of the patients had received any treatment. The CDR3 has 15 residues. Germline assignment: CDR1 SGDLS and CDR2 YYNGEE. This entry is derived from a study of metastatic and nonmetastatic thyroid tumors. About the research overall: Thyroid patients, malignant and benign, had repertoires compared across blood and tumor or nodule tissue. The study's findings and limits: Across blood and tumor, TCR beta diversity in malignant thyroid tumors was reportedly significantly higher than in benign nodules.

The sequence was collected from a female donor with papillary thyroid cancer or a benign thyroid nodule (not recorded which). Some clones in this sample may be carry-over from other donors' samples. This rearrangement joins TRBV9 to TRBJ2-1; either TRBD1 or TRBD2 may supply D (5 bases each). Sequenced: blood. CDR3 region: CASSVGGGPSNEHFF. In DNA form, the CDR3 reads TGTGCCAGCAGCGTAGGTGGGGGTCCGAGCAATGAGCATTTCTTC.